This entry concerns a single T cell receptor beta chain. The sample originates from a study of blood T cell repertoires in COVID-19. Study overall: Sites across the United States, Italy and Spain contributed samples from acute and convalescent COVID-19. PBMCs, B-cell-depleted T cells, or T cells were the source of the cDNA or gDNA that made up the material.

In the study's own analysis: Amplification of reference gene primers was used by the study to estimate nucleated cell counts. The data were produced by immunoSEQ multiplex PCR, yet TCRdb's version contains in-frame clones alone and is incomplete. The DNA gave D and trimming, while V, J and clone size come from that table. The repertoire consists of 25,000 to 30,000 clones, with around 87% occurring once and the leading ten covering approximately 5%. This CDR3 comprises 15 residues. The V gene's germline CDR1 is MGHRA and CDR2 YSYEKL. V lost 8 bases, J lost 4 bases, and 7 bases stayed unmatched. This sequence joins TRBV4-1 and TRBJ2-3, with TRBD2 matching 12 bases. Specimen: peripheral blood. The clonotype comes from a human donor in a cohort sampled during active COVID-19. CDR3 nucleotide sequence: TGCGCCAGCCGTGGCGCTAGCGGGGGGGCAGATACGCAGTATTTT. It yields the protein CASRGASGGADTQYF.